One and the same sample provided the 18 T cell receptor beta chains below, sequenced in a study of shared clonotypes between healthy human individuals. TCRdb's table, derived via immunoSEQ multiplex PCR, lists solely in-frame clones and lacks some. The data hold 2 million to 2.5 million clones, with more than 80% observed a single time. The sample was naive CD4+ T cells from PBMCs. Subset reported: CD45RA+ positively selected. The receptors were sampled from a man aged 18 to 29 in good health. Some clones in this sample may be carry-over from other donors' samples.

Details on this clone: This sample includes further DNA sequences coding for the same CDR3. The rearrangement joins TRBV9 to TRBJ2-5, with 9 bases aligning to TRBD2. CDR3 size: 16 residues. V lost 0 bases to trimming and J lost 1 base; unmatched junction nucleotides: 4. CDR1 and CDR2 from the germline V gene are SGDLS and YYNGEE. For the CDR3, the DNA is TGTGCCAGCAGCGTAGCCAGCGGGAGGACCCAAGAGACCCAGTACTTC. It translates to CASSVASGRTQETQYF.

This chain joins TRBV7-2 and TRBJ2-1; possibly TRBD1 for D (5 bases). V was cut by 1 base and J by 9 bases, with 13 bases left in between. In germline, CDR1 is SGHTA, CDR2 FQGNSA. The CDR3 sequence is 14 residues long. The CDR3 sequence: CASSLGPTVFEQFF. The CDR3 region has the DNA TGTGCCAGCAGCTTAGGCCCGACAGTATTTGAGCAGTTCTTC.

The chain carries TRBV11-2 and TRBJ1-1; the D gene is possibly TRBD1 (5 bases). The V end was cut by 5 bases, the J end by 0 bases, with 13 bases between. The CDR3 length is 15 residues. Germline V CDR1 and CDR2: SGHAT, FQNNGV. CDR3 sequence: CASSRKQGVNTEAFF. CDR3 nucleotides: TGTGCCAGCAGCCGAAAGCAGGGTGTGAACACTGAAGCTTTCTTT.

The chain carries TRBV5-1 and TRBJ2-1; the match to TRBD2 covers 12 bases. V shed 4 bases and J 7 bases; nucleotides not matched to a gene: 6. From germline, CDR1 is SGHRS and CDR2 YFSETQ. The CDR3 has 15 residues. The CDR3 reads CASSPRTSGMNEQFF. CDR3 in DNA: TGCGCCAGCAGCCCTCGGACTAGCGGGATGAATGAGCAGTTCTTC.

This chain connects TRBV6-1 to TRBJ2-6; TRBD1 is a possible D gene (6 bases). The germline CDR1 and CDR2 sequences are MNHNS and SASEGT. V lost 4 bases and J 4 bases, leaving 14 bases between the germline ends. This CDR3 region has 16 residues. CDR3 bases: TGTGCCAGCAGTGGGGGAACAGGGAGCGGGGCCAACGTCCTGACTTTC. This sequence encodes CASSGGTGSGANVLTF.

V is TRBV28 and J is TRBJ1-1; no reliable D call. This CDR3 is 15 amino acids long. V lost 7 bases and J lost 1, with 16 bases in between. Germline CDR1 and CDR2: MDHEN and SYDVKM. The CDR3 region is CASKVLGARNTEAFF. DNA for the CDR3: TGTGCCAGCAAGGTACTGGGTGCGAGGAACACTGAAGCTTTCTTT.

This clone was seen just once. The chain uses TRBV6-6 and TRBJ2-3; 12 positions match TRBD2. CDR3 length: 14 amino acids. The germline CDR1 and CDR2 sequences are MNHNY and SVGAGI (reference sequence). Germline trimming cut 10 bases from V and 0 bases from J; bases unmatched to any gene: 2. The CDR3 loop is CATGTSGSTDTQYF. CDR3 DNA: TGTGCCACCGGGACTAGCGGGAGCACAGATACGCAGTATTTT.

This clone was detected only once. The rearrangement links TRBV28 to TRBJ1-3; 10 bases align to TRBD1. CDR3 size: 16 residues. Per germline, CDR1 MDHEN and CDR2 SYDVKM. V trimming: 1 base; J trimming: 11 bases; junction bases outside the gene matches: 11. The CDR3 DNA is TGTGCCAGCAGTTTATTGGGGAGGACAGGGGGTTCGGCCATATATTTT. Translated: CASSLLGRTGGSAIYF.

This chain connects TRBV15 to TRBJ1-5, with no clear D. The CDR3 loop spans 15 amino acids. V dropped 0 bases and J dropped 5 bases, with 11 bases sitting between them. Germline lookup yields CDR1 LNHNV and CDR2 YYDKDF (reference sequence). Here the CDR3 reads CATSRDRAGYQPQHF. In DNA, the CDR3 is TGTGCCACCAGCAGAGATCGGGCCGGGTATCAGCCCCAGCATTTT.

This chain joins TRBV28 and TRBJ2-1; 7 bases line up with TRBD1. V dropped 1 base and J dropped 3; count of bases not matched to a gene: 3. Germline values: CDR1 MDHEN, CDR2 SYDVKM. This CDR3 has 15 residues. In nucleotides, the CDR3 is TGTGCCAGCAGTTTATCGGGACAGAACTACAATGAGCAGTTCTTC. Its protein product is CASSLSGQNYNEQFF.

CDR3 sequence: CASRTGENYGYTF. In DNA form, the CDR3 reads TGTGCCAGCAGAACAGGGGAAAACTATGGCTACACCTTC. The chain carries TRBV28 and TRBJ1-2; 7 bases map to TRBD1. Per germline, CDR1 MDHEN and CDR2 SYDVKM. The CDR3 spans 13 residues. J lost 2 bases, V lost 6 bases, and 3 bases had no gene match.

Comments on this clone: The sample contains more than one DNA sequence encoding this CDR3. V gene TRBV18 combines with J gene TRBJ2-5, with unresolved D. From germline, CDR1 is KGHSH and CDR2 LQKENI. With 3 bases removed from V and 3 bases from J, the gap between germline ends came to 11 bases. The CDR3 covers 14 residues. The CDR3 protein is CASSPLAAEETQYF. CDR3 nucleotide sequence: TGTGCCAGCTCACCCCTGGCGGCCGAAGAGACCCAGTACTTC. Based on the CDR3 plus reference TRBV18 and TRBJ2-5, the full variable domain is NAGVMQNPRHLVRRRGQEARLRCSPMKGHSHVYWYRQLPEEGLKFMVYLQKENIIDESGMPKERFSAEFPKEGPSILRIQQVVRGDSAAYFCASSPLAAEETQYFGPGTRLLVL.

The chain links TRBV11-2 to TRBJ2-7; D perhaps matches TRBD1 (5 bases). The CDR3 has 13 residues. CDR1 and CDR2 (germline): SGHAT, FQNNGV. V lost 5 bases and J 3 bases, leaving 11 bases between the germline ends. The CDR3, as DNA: TGTGCCAGCAGCCCTTGGACACGCTACGAGCAGTACTTC. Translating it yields CASSPWTRYEQYF.

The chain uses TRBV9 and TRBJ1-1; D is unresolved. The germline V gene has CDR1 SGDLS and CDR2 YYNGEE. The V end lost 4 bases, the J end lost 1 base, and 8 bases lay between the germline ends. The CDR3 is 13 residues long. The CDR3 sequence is CASSSVKNTEAFF. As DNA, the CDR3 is TGTGCCAGCAGCTCCGTCAAGAACACTGAAGCTTTCTTT.

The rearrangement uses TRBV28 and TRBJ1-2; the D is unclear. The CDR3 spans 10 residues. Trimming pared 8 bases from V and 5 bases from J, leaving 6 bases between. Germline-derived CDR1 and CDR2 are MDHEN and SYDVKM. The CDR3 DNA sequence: TGTGCCAGCGGGAAGTATGGCTACACCTTC. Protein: CASGKYGYTF.

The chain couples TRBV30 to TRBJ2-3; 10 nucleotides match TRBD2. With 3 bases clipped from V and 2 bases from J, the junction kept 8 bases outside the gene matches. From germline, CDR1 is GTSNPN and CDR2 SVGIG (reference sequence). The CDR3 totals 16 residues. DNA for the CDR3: TGTGCCTGGAGGGAAGGACTAGCGGAAAACACAGATACGCAGTATTTT. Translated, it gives CAWREGLAENTDTQYF.

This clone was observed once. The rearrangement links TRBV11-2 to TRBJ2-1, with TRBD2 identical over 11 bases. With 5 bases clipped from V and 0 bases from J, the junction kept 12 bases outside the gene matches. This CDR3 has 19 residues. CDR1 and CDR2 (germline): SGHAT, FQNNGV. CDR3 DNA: TGTGCCAGCAGCCACTATAGGACTAGCGGGTCGAGCTCCTACAATGAGCAGTTCTTC. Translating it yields CASSHYRTSGSSSYNEQFF. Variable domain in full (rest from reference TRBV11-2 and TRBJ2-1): EAGVAQSPRYKIIEKRQSVAFWCNPISGHATLYWYQQILGQGPKLLIQFQNNGVVDDSQLPKDRFSAERLKGVDSTLKIQPAKLEDSAVYLCASSHYRTSGSSSYNEQFFGPGTRLTVL.

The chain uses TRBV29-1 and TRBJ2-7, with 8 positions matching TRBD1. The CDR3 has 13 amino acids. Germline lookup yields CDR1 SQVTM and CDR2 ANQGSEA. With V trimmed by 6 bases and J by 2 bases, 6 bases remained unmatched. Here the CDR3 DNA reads TGCAGCGTACGACACAGGGGGGCCTACGAGCAGTACTTC. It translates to CSVRHRGAYEQYF.